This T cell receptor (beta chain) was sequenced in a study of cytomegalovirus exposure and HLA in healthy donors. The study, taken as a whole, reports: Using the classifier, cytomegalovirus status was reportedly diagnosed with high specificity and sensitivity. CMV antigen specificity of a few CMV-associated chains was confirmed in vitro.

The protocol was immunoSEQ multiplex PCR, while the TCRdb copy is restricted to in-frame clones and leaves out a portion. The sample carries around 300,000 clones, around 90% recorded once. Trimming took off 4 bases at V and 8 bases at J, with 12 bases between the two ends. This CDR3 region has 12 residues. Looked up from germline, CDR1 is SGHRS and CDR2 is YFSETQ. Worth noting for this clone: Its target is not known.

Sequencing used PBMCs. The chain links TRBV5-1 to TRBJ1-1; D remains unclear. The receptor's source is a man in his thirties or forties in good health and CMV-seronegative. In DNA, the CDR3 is TGCGCCAGCAGCAGACTACCTGAAGAAGCTTTCTTT. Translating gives CASSRLPEEAFF.